This entry features one TCR beta chain sequence. The data were obtained in a study of siplizumab effects on memory and regulatory T cells. TCRdb keeps only in-frame clones here, not all; method: immunoSEQ multiplex PCR. The data show tens of thousands of clones, roughly nine tenths seen once. CDR1 is SGHRS and CDR2 is YFSETQ in the germline V gene. V lost 0 bases and J lost 1, with 11 bases in between. This CDR3 is built from 15 residues. The chain combines TRBV5-1 with TRBJ2-7; perhaps TRBD2 as D (6 bases). The sequencing input was CD8+ T cells sorted from blood. This TCR derives from a human donor in good health. CDR3 loop: CASSLVGGTSYEQYF. The CDR3 DNA follows: TGCGCCAGCAGCTTGGTCGGGGGTACGTCCTACGAGCAGTACTTC.